The next 4 T cell receptor beta chains were all read from a single sample in a study of human T cells and chemical hapten exposure. Time point in this sample: patch test 3, about 24 weeks after DPC sensitization. Treatment described: therapeutic diphenylcyclopropenone sensitization with weekly scalp DPC. Via MiXCR, TCRdb re-called the RACE reads, giving one row per CDR3 protein. Among 150,000 to 200,000 distinct CDR3 sequences listed, about 27% were seen once. This sample comprised whole blood, obtained in connection with sensitization to the hapten diphenylcyclopropenone (DPC). The receptor set was obtained from a woman aged 18-29 years with alopecia areata. Some clones in this sample may be carry-over from other donors' samples.

The rearrangement uses TRBV28 and TRBJ2-7, with 9 nucleotides matching TRBD1. Germline CDR1 is MDHEN and CDR2 is SYDVKM. J was trimmed by 5 bases and V by 6 bases; bases with no gene match: 11. The CDR3 covers 15 residues. The CDR3, as DNA: TGTGCCAGCAGCGTAGCCGGGACAGGGCCCGACGAGCAGTACTTC. It translates to CASSVAGTGPDEQYF.

The rearrangement joins TRBV27 to TRBJ1-5; D ambiguous. The CDR3 consists of 15 residues. Germline V gene sequence: CDR1 MNHEY, CDR2 SMNVEV (reference sequence). V shed 0 bases and J shed 1 base, with 7 bases lying between them. The CDR3 bases are TGTGCCAGCAGTTTATCCCTTGGGAGCAATCAGCCCCAGCATTTT. It translates to CASSLSLGSNQPQHF.

The rearrangement links TRBV6-5 to TRBJ1-1; D gene ambiguous. CDR1 and CDR2 from the germline V gene are MNHEY and SVGAGI. CDR3 size: 11 residues. V lost 6 bases and J lost 8, with 10 bases in between. The DNA of the CDR3 is TGTGCCAGCAGGAGGGTAGGGGAAGCTTTCTTT. Translated, it gives CASRRVGEAFF.

On this clonotype itself: One junction end disagrees with the germline gene, perhaps due to a read error. This sequence joins TRBV4-3 and TRBJ2-2, with 11 bases matching TRBD1. This CDR3 is built from 16 residues. Germline CDR1 reads LGHNA; CDR2 reads YSLEER. CDR3 region: CASSQDRTGGTGGLFF. The CDR3 nucleotides read TGCGCCAGCAGCCAAGATAGGACAGGGGGCACCGGGGGGCTGTTTTTT.